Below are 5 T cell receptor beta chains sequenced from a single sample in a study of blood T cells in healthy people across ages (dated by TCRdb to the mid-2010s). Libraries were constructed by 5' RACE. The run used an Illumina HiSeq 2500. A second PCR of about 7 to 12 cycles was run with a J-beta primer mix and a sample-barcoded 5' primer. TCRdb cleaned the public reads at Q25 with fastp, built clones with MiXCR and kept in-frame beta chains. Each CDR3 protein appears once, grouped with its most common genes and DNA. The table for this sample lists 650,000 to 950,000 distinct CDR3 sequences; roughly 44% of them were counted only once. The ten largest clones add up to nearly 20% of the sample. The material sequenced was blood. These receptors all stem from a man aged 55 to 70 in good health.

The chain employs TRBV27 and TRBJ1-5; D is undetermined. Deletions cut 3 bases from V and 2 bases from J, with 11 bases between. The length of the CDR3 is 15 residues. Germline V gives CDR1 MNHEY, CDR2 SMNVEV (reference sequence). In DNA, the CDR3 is TGTGCCAGCAGTTTTGGGTGGGGAGGCAATCAGCCCCAGCATTTT. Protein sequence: CASSFGWGGNQPQHF.

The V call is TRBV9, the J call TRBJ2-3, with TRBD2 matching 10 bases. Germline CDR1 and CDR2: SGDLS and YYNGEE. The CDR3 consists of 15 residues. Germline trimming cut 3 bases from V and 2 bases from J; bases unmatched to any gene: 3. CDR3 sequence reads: CASSDTSGDTDTQYF. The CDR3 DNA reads TGTGCCAGCAGCGATACTAGCGGGGACACAGATACGCAGTATTTT.

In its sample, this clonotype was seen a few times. The CDR3 nucleotides are TGCAGTGCTGGCAAAGGACAGGGGGCGAGGGAGACCCAGTACTTC. It codes for CSAGKGQGARETQYF. The chain employs TRBV20-1 and TRBJ2-5; the match to TRBD1 covers 11 bases. V gave up 5 bases and J gave up 5 bases; unmatched junction bases: 10. Germline-derived CDR1 and CDR2 are DFQATT and SNEGSKA (reference sequence). The CDR3 totals 15 residues.

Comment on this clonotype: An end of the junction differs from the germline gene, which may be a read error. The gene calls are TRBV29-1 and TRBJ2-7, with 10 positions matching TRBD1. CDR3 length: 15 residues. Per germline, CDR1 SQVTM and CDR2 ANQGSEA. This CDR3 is CSVVGGDRGTYEQCF. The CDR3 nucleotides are TGCAGCGTTGTTGGGGGGGACAGGGGAACCTACGAGCAGTGCTTC.

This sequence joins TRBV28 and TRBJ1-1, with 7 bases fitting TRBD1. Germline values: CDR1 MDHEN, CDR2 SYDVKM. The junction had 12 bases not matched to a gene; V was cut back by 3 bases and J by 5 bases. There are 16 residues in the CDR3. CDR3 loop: CASSFWVTGSRTEAFF. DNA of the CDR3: TGTGCCAGCAGTTTCTGGGTGACAGGGAGTAGGACTGAAGCTTTCTTT.